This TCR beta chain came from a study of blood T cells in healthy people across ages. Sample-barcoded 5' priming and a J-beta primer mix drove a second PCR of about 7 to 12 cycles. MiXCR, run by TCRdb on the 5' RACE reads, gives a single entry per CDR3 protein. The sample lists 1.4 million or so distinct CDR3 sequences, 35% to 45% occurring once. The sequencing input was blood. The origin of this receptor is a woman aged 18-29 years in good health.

CDR3 region: CASSQTLAGATYEQYF. The DNA for the CDR3 is TGTGCCAGCAGCCAGACCCTTGCGGGAGCGACCTACGAGCAGTACTTC. V and J are TRBV4-2 and TRBJ2-7; the match to TRBD2 covers 7 bases. Unmatched junction bases numbered 10, after V lost 3 bases and J lost 2 bases. The CDR3 is 16 amino acids. CDR1 LGHNA and CDR2 YNFKEQ come from the germline V gene.